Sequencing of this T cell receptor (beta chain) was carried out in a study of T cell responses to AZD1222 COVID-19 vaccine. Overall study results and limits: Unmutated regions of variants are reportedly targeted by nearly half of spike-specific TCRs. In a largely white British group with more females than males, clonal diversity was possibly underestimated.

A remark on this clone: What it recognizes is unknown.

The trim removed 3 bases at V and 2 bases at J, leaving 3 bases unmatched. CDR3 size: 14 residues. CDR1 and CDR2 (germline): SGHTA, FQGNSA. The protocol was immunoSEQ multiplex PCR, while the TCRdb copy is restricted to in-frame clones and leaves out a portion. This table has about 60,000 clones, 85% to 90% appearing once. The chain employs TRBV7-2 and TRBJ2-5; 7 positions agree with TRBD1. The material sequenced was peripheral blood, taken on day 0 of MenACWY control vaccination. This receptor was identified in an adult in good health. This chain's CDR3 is CASSLTGSQETQYF. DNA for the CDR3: TGTGCCAGCAGCTTGACAGGGTCGCAAGAGACCCAGTACTTC.